These 19 T cell receptor beta chains originate from one sample sequenced in a study of post-analysis software for immune sequencing data. Presence of unique molecular identifiers characterized the TCR beta cDNA libraries. TCRdb reanalysed the PCR reads using MiXCR and keeps one entry per CDR3 protein. The data show some 800,000 distinct CDR3 sequences, about half seen once. Antigen specificity for these receptors is unknown. Study results and limitations: Patients had higher frequencies than controls of about five TRBV segments, including TRBV5-6, TRBV5-1 and TRBV20-1.

Sequenced material: blood. Receptors originate from a girl between 10 and 17 years old with multiple sclerosis.

This sequence joins TRBV28 and TRBJ2-5; D may be TRBD2 (6 bases). Looked up from germline, CDR1 is MDHEN and CDR2 is SYDVKM. The CDR3 length is 16 residues. Trimming removed 2 bases at V and 2 bases at J, with 15 bases between. CDR3: CASSLRLAMGQETQYF. CDR3 sequence (DNA): TGTGCCAGCAGTTTACGCCTAGCGATGGGGCAAGAGACCCAGTACTTC. Complete variable domain (other parts from reference TRBV28 and TRBJ2-5): DVKVTQSSRYLVKRTGEKVFLECVQDMDHENMFWYRQDPGLGLRLIYFSYDVKMKEKGDIPEGYSVSREKKERFSLILESASTNQTSMYLCASSLRLAMGQETQYFGPGTRLLVL.

This chain connects TRBV29-1 to TRBJ1-1; D call uncertain. V lost 7 bases to trimming and J lost 7 bases, with 16 bases between them. Germline V gene data show CDR1 as SQVTM and CDR2 as ANQGSEA. This CDR3 has 12 amino acids. CDR3 sequence (DNA): TGCAGCGCTGCCCCTGACGGTTATGAAGCTTTCTTT. Amino acids: CSAAPDGYEAFF.

Notes on this clonotype: One junction end disagrees with the germline gene, perhaps due to a read error. The J gene is TRBJ2-7, the V gene TRBV7-8, with 7 bases lining up with TRBD1. This CDR3 has 15 amino acids. The germline CDR1 and CDR2 sequences are SGHVS and FQNEAQ. CDR3 loop: CASSSKTGNSYEQYF. In nucleotides, the CDR3 is TGTGCCAGCAGCTCAAAGACAGGGAACTCCTACGAACAGTACTTC. Supplemented by reference TRBV7-8 and TRBJ2-7, the full variable domain reads GAGVSQSPRYKVAKRGQDVALRCDPISGHVSLFWYQQALGQGPEFLTYFQNEAQLDKSGLPSDRFFAERPEGSVSTLKIQRTQQEDSAVYLCASSSKTGNSYEQYFGPGTRLTVT.

The chain carries TRBV28 and TRBJ2-7; D unresolved. The CDR3 spans 12 residues. Trimming cost V 5 bases and J 6 bases, with 11 bases left between them. Germline V gene lookup returns CDR1 MDHEN and CDR2 SYDVKM. CDR3 in DNA: TGTGCCAGCAGTAGACCCGGAATCGAGCAGTACTTC. It specifies CASSRPGIEQYF.

This clonotype was seen many times. CDR3 loop: CASSLRGVEQFF. The DNA for the CDR3 is TGCGCCAGCAGCTTGCGTGGCGTTGAGCAGTTCTTC. The gene calls are TRBV5-1 and TRBJ2-1; no firm D call. CDR3 size: 12 residues. V shed 1 base and J shed 9 bases, with 8 bases lying between them. Germline V CDR1 and CDR2: SGHRS, YFSETQ.

This clonotype was seen only a few times. The chain recombines TRBV7-6 with TRBJ2-1, with 11 bases lining up with TRBD2. This CDR3 is built from 19 residues. V trimming: 5 bases; J trimming: 7 bases; junction bases outside the gene matches: 19. Germline V CDR1 and CDR2: SGHVS, FNYEAQ. The CDR3 nucleotides read TGTGCCAGCAGCCCCGCGTGGGGACTAGCGGATCCTAAAGGGAATGAGCAGTTCTTC. Translating it yields CASSPAWGLADPKGNEQFF. The whole variable domain, filled in from reference TRBV7-6 and TRBJ2-1, reads GAGVSQSPRYKVTKRGQDVALRCDPISGHVSLYWYRQALGQGPEFLTYFNYEAQQDKSGLPNDRFSAERPEGSISTLTIQRTEQRDSAMYRCASSPAWGLADPKGNEQFFGPGTRLTVL.

This clonotype was seen a few times. The rearrangement joins TRBV20-1 to TRBJ1-6; D unresolved. The V end was cut by 1 base, the J end by 2 bases, with 6 bases between. Germline assignment: CDR1 DFQATT and CDR2 SNEGSKA (reference sequence). The CDR3 consists of 14 residues. The DNA of the CDR3 is TGCAGTGCTAGAGTGTCAACCTATAATTCACCCCTCCACTTT. Translated: CSARVSTYNSPLHF.

A remark on this clonotype: An end of the junction does not agree with germline; a read error may underlie this. The chain has TRBV6-2 or TRBV6-3 and TRBJ2-4; tentatively, D is TRBD2 (5 bases). The germline CDR1 and CDR2 sequences are MNHEY and SVGEGT. CDR3 size: 14 residues. CDR3 residues: CASSYWGDRNIQYF. The DNA for the CDR3 is TGTGCCAGCAGCTACTGGGGAGATAGGAACATTCAGTACTTC.

V and J are TRBV7-2 and TRBJ2-3; D call uncertain. The CDR3 is 15 amino acids. The V and J ends lost 5 bases and 3 bases respectively, with 15 bases between them. CDR1 SGHTA and CDR2 FQGNSA come from the germline V gene. DNA for the CDR3: TGTGCCAGCAGCCGTGACACGCTCAGAACAGATACGCAGTATTTT. It yields the protein CASSRDTLRTDTQYF.

J is TRBJ2-3 and V is TRBV20-1; TRBD2 matches 9 bases. Trimming cost V 3 bases and J 4 bases; bases outside gene matches: 14. This CDR3 is 17 amino acids long. CDR1 is DFQATT, CDR2 SNEGSKA, per germline (reference sequence). The CDR3: CSARGGVAGEGADTQYF. In DNA, the CDR3 is TGCAGTGCTAGGGGAGGTGTAGCGGGAGAAGGGGCAGATACGCAGTATTTT.

The rearrangement uses TRBV7-9 and TRBJ2-3, with D possibly matching TRBD2 (5 bases). V lost 4 bases and J 2 bases, leaving 16 bases between the germline ends. The CDR3 length is 16 residues. Looked up from germline, CDR1 is SEHNR and CDR2 is FQNEAQ (reference sequence). CDR3 bases: TGTGCCAGCAGCTCCGGCCTCGGGATTTCCACAGATACGCAGTATTTT. Translating it yields CASSSGLGISTDTQYF. Complete variable domain (other parts from reference TRBV7-9 and TRBJ2-3): DTGVSQNPRHKITKRGQNVTFRCDPISEHNRLYWYRQTLGQGPEFLTYFQNEAQLEKSRLLSDRFSAERPKGSFSTLEIQRTEQGDSAMYLCASSSGLGISTDTQYFGPGTRLTVL.

This clonotype was recorded a few times. The chain links TRBV5-5 to TRBJ1-1; the match to TRBD1 covers 9 bases. The V gene end was trimmed by 4 bases and the J gene end by 4 bases; junction bases not matched to a gene: 8. CDR3 length: 15 residues. Germline CDR1 and CDR2: SGHKS and YYEKEE (reference sequence). CDR3 in amino acids: CASSLWGTGLTEAFF. The DNA of the CDR3 is TGTGCCAGCAGCCTGTGGGGGACAGGGCTCACTGAAGCTTTCTTT.

The rearrangement uses TRBV15 and TRBJ2-7; 8 nucleotides agree with TRBD1. The V gene end was trimmed by 6 bases and the J gene end by 4 bases; junction bases not matched to a gene: 11. CDR1 LNHNV and CDR2 YYDKDF come from the germline V gene (reference sequence). The CDR3 has 15 residues. CDR3 region: CATRQTGTGPYEQYF. The DNA of the CDR3 is TGTGCCACCAGGCAGACCGGGACAGGTCCTTACGAGCAGTACTTC. Looking up the rest from reference TRBV15 and TRBJ2-7 gives the full variable domain: DAMVIQNPRYQVTQFGKPVTLSCSQTLNHNVMYWYQQKSSQAPKLLFHYYDKDFNNEADTPDNFQSRRPNTSFCFLDIRSPGLGDTAMYLCATRQTGTGPYEQYFGPGTRLTVT.

The J gene is TRBJ2-5, the V gene TRBV4-2; D may correspond to TRBD1 or TRBD2 (5 bases each). Judging by the DNA end, TRBJ2-7 fits better; the J call may be wrong. Germline lookup yields CDR1 LGHNA and CDR2 YNFKEQ. This CDR3 is built from 15 residues. CDR3 amino acids: CASSQGSEGIYEQYF. In DNA form, the CDR3 reads TGTGCCAGCAGCCAAGGGAGCGAGGGGATCTACGAGCAGTACTTC.

The rearrangement joins TRBV5-1 to TRBJ2-7; D assignment may be TRBD1 or TRBD2 (5 bases each). The V gene's germline CDR1 is SGHRS and CDR2 YFSETQ. This CDR3 contains 14 residues. V shed 2 bases and J shed 2 bases, with 11 bases lying between them. The chain's CDR3 is CASSFRGTPYEQYF. DNA for the CDR3: TGCGCCAGCAGCTTTCGGGGCACCCCCTACGAGCAGTACTTC.

The chain couples TRBV28 to TRBJ2-4, with a weak D call TRBD2 (7 bases). Deletions cut 6 bases from V and 3 bases from J, with 15 bases between. The CDR3 contains 15 residues. Germline CDR1 reads MDHEN; CDR2 reads SYDVKM. Here the CDR3 reads CASRGGGTNKNIQYF. Written as DNA, the CDR3 is TGTGCCAGCAGGGGAGGGGGGACCAACAAAAACATTCAGTACTTC.

The rearrangement links TRBV12-3 or TRBV12-4 to TRBJ2-1, with a weak D call TRBD2 (6 bases). Trimming shortened V by 4 bases and J by 13 bases, and 11 bases separated the two germline ends. CDR3 length: 11 residues. In nucleotides, the CDR3 is TGTGCCAGCAGTTCACTACTAGCCCAGTTCTTC. Translating gives CASSSLLAQFF.

This clonotype was seen at least ten times. The rearrangement joins TRBV5-1 to TRBJ2-5, with D possibly called TRBD1 or TRBD2 (6 bases each). This CDR3 comprises 14 residues. V gave up 0 bases and J gave up 4 bases, with 10 bases separating them. In germline, CDR1 is SGHRS, CDR2 YFSETQ. This CDR3 reads CASSLEGGRETQYF. Written as DNA, the CDR3 is TGCGCCAGCAGCTTGGAGGGGGGACGAGAGACCCAGTACTTC. Filled out from reference TRBV5-1 and TRBJ2-5, the complete variable domain reads KAGVTQTPRYLIKTRGQQVTLSCSPISGHRSVSWYQQTPGQGLQFLFEYFSETQRNKGNFPGRFSGRQFSNSRSEMNVSTLELGDSALYLCASSLEGGRETQYFGPGTRLLVL.

The chain is built from TRBV6-5 and TRBJ2-5, with TRBD1 matching over 9 bases. The CDR3 is 14 residues long. Trimming took 0 bases from V and 5 from J; bases not matched to a gene: 1. Germline loops: CDR1 MNHEY, CDR2 SVGAGI. CDR3 loop: CASSYSGTGETQYF. The CDR3, as DNA: TGTGCCAGCAGTTACTCCGGGACAGGGGAGACCCAGTACTTC.